The clone carrying this T cell receptor (beta chain) has more than one count but fewer than ten. The antigen remains unidentified. Each donor had ten milliliters of peripheral blood drawn. The data stem from a study of blood T cells in healthy people across ages. Germline assignment: CDR1 KGHSH and CDR2 LQKENI. The CDR3 is made up of 16 amino acids. The V gene lost 6 bases and the J gene lost 2 bases, with 20 bases spanning the gap. Study conclusions and caveats: Older individuals had lower TCR beta diversity per million T cells (the decline was roughly linear). The percentage of naive T cells correlated strongly with TCR beta diversity.

For the second PCR, which ran for roughly 6 to 12 cycles, a sample-barcoded 5' primer and a J-beta primer mix were used. TCRdb fed the 5' RACE reads into MiXCR, producing one record per CDR3 protein. Of some 1.5 million distinct CDR3 sequences in the sample, less than 45% were seen once. The J gene is TRBJ2-7, the V gene TRBV18; D is possibly TRBD1 or TRBD2 (5 bases each). The receptor's source is a woman in her late teens or twenties in good health. Sequences were obtained from blood. CDR3 region: CASSPVSGTKPYEQYF. Written as DNA, the CDR3 is TGTGCCAGCTCCCCGGTCTCAGGGACGAAGCCCTACGAGCAGTACTTC.